This T cell receptor beta chain stems from a study of T cells in Graves' hyperthyroidism and ophthalmopathy. CDR1 and CDR2 (germline): SQVTM, ANQGSEA. The CDR3 has 12 residues. V lost 2 bases and J lost 3, with 4 bases in between. Those patients with uncontrolled infection, other autoimmune disease, pregnancy or lactation were excluded. The investigators amplified TCR beta CDR3 regions from RNA transcripts. First-round RT-PCR targeting the TCR CDR3 was performed with the HTBI primer set. One entry per CDR3 protein results from TCRdb running MiXCR on the multiplex PCR reads. Of 500,000 to 750,000 distinct CDR3 sequences detected, around a sixth appear once; the ten largest clones hold approximately 7%.

The rearrangement links TRBV29-1 to TRBJ2-2, with D hard to call. This sequence originates from a woman younger than 45 with Graves' hyperthyroidism. The sample taken for sequencing was blood. For the CDR3, the DNA is TGCAGCGTTGAATGGGACACCGGGGAGCTGTTTTTT. It specifies CSVEWDTGELFF.